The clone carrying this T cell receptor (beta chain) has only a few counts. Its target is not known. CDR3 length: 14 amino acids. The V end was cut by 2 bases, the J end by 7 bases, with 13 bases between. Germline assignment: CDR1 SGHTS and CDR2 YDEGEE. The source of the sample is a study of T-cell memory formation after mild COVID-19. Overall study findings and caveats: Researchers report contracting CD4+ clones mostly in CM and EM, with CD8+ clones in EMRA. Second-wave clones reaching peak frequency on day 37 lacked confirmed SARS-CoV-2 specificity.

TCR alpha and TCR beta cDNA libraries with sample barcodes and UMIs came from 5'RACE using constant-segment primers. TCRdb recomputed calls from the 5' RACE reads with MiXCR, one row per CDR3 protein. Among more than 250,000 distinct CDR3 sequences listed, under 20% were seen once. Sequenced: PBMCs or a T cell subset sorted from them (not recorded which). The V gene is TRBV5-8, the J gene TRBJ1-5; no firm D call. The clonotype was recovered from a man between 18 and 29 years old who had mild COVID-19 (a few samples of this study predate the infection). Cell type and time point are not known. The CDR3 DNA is TGTGCCAGCAGCTTCCGAGGGTTCGGGCAGCCCCAGCATTTT. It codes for CASSFRGFGQPQHF. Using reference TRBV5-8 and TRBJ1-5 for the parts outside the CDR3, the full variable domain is EAGVTQSPTHLIKTRGQQATLRCSPISGHTSVYWYQQALGLGLQFLLWYDEGEERNRGNFPPRFSGRQFPNYSSELNVNALELEDSALYLCASSFRGFGQPQHFGDGTRLSIL.